This TCR beta chain originates from a study of CD8 T cells in Susac syndrome. The study, taken as a whole, reports: The study's TCR sequencing and HLA analysis drew on a certain number of individuals. That number was acknowledged as relatively small.

The length of the CDR3 is 17 residues. After extraction with the RNeasy kit, about 0.5 to 1 ug of the RNA was reverse transcribed using random hexamers. The authors amplified TCR beta CDR3 across 54 Vbeta and 13 Jbeta using immunoSEQ multiplex PCR. TCRdb reprocessed the immunoSEQ multiplex PCR reads via MiXCR and lists one record per CDR3 protein. In the table there are 210,000 or so distinct CDR3 sequences, 90% to 95% of which are singletons. CD8+ and CD4+ T cells from blood underwent TCR beta sequencing. The multiple sclerosis control group comprised treatment-naive patients with stable or active relapsing-remitting disease. As for this clonotype: As yet, its antigen is unknown. Compared with germline, one end of the junction differs, possibly owing to a read error.

V gene TRBV12-3 or TRBV12-4 combines with J gene TRBJ1-1; TRBD1 aligns across 7 bases. The sequenced sample was CD8+ T cells from PBMCs. This TCR came from a human donor with multiple sclerosis. The CDR3 DNA reads as TGTGCCGGCAGTTTGTGGGGACCGGGACAGATGAACACTGAAGCTTTCTTT. This encodes CAGSLWGPGQMNTEAFF.